Following are 15 T cell receptor beta chains from one sample sequenced in a study of Graves' ophthalmopathy and Graves' hyperthyroidism. Amplified material comprised TCR beta CDR3 regions derived from RNA transcripts. A first-round RT-PCR used HTBI primers, followed by a second-round multiplex PCR. A single record per CDR3 protein comes from TCRdb applying MiXCR to the multiplex PCR reads. This table holds 500,000 to 700,000 distinct CDR3 sequences, 22% found once. Sequences were obtained from peripheral blood. The receptors originated from a woman in her late teens or twenties with stable Graves' hyperthyroidism. Some clones in this sample may be carry-over from other donors' samples.

This clonotype showed up many times. The chain joins TRBV7-2 to TRBJ2-5; 9 bases map to TRBD1. The trim removed 5 bases at V and 5 bases at J, leaving 9 bases unmatched. The CDR3 is made up of 15 amino acids. Per germline, CDR1 SGHTA and CDR2 FQGNSA. CDR3 in amino acids: CASSRGQGNGETQYF. The CDR3 DNA reads as TGTGCCAGCAGCCGGGGACAGGGAAACGGGGAGACCCAGTACTTC. Combining the CDR3 with reference TRBV7-2 and TRBJ2-5 gives the whole variable domain GAGVSQSPSNKVTEKGKDVELRCDPISGHTALYWYRQSLGQGLEFLIYFQGNSAPDKSGLPSDRFSAERTGGSVSTLTIQRTQQEDSAVYLCASSRGQGNGETQYFGPGTRLLVL.

V usage is TRBV27 and J usage is TRBJ1-3; no clear D gene. The CDR3 has 15 residues. CDR1 is MNHEY, CDR2 SMNVEV, per germline (reference sequence). With 2 bases removed from V and 4 bases from J, the gap between germline ends came to 12 bases. CDR3 in DNA: TGTGCCAGCAGTTTAGACTCCACCAAGGGAAACACCATATATTTT. Protein sequence: CASSLDSTKGNTIYF.

This clonotype was observed many times. The chain carries TRBV29-1 and TRBJ1-2; D gene uncertain. The V and J ends lost 6 bases and 4 bases respectively, with 15 bases between them. This CDR3 comprises 13 residues. Germline V CDR1 and CDR2: SQVTM, ANQGSEA. The CDR3 protein is CSVKTLGIYGYTF. Here the CDR3 DNA reads TGCAGCGTAAAGACACTGGGGATCTATGGCTACACCTTC.

This clonotype was observed many times. This chain links TRBV12-3 or TRBV12-4 with TRBJ2-7; perhaps TRBD1 as D (5 bases). Trimming removed 2 bases from V and 6 bases from J, with 23 bases in between. This CDR3 spans 17 amino acids. CDR3 sequence reads: CASSLRFGAKGIGEQYF. CDR3 sequence (DNA): TGTGCCAGCAGTTTAAGGTTTGGAGCGAAGGGGATCGGCGAGCAGTACTTC.

This clonotype was observed at least ten times. The chain has TRBV4-1 and TRBJ1-1; D remains ambiguous. This CDR3 contains 13 residues. Trimming took 1 base from V and 1 from J, leaving 4 bases between them. Germline V gives CDR1 MGHRA, CDR2 YSYEKL. The CDR3 reads CASSQVWNTEAFF. CDR3 coding DNA: TGCGCCAGCAGCCAAGTTTGGAACACTGAAGCTTTCTTT.

This chain links TRBV7-8 with TRBJ2-4, with D possibly matching TRBD2 (6 bases). Germline values: CDR1 SGHVS, CDR2 FQNEAQ. This CDR3 comprises 16 residues. V lost 9 bases, J lost 4 bases, and 22 bases lay in between. The CDR3 sequence is CASSPTWSGSKNIQYF. The CDR3 DNA is TGTGCCAGTAGCCCTACATGGAGCGGGTCTAAAAACATTCAGTACTTC.

This clonotype was detected many times. The chain couples TRBV10-3 to TRBJ1-6; weak D call: TRBD1 (5 bases). The germline V gene encodes CDR1 ENHRY and CDR2 SYGVKD. V lost 0 bases, J lost 4 bases, and 10 bases lay in between. This CDR3 comprises 16 residues. CDR3 sequence: CAISESPGKYNSPLHF. The CDR3 DNA reads TGTGCCATCAGTGAGTCCCCAGGGAAGTATAATTCACCCCTCCACTTT.

This clonotype came up many times. The gene calls are TRBV4-1 and TRBJ2-2; TRBD2 matches 8 bases. The CDR3 covers 15 residues. Germline trimming cut 7 bases from V and 7 bases from J; bases unmatched to any gene: 11. Germline loops: CDR1 MGHRA, CDR2 YSYEKL. DNA for the CDR3: TGCGCCAGCAATTACGTGACTAGCGTCCACGGGGAGCTGTTTTTT. Its translation is CASNYVTSVHGELFF.

Ten or more counts support this clonotype. The rearrangement joins TRBV30 to TRBJ1-5, with TRBD1 matching over 8 bases. CDR1 is GTSNPN and CDR2 is SVGIG in the germline V gene (reference sequence). The ends lost 0 bases at V and 12 bases at J; junction bases unmatched: 4. The CDR3 length is 12 residues. The CDR3 spells CAWSVQGGVQHF. In DNA, the CDR3 is TGTGCCTGGAGTGTACAGGGGGGCGTCCAGCATTTT. Using reference TRBV30 and TRBJ1-5 for the parts outside the CDR3, the full variable domain is SQTIHQWPATLVQPVGSPLSLECTVEGTSNPNLYWYRQAAGRGLQLLFYSVGIGQISSEVPQNLSASRPQDRQFILSSKKLLLSDSGFYLCAWSVQGGVQHFGDGTRLSIL.

This clonotype was observed a single time. The chain joins TRBV6-1 to TRBJ2-2; 8 nucleotides line up with TRBD2. CDR3 length: 13 residues. Per germline, CDR1 MNHNS and CDR2 SASEGT. Trimming cost V 7 bases and J 7 bases; bases outside gene matches: 5. The CDR3 nucleotides are TGTGCCAGCACCTACGGGACTAGCGGGGAGCTGTTTTTT. Its translation is CASTYGTSGELFF.

This clonotype was detected ten times or more. The chain has TRBV27 and TRBJ2-5, with 8 positions matching TRBD2. The junction had 8 bases not matched to a gene; V was cut back by 3 bases and J by 5 bases. Germline V gene data show CDR1 as MNHEY and CDR2 as SMNVEV (reference sequence). The CDR3 runs to 15 residues. DNA of the CDR3: TGTGCCAGCAGTTTCCACAGGGCTAGCGGGGAGACCCAGTACTTC. Translated, it gives CASSFHRASGETQYF.

This clonotype has only a few counts. The V call is TRBV11-2, the J call TRBJ2-5; 8 bases match TRBD2. The CDR3 consists of 15 residues. Germline values: CDR1 SGHAT, CDR2 FQNNGV. V lost 1 base to trimming and J lost 5 bases; unmatched junction nucleotides: 6. The CDR3 DNA reads as TGTGCCAGCAGCTTAGGGTACCCGGGGGGGGAGACCCAGTACTTC. Translated, it gives CASSLGYPGGETQYF.

The chain has TRBV2 and TRBJ1-2; 12 positions agree with TRBD1. CDR1 and CDR2 from the germline V gene are SNHLY and FYNNEI. The CDR3 runs 15 residues. Germline trimming cut 5 bases from V and 5 bases from J; bases unmatched to any gene: 6. CDR3: CASSRDRGPGYGYTF. The DNA for the CDR3 is TGTGCCAGCAGTCGGGACAGGGGGCCGGGTTATGGCTACACCTTC.

This clonotype was recorded at least ten times. This chain connects TRBV7-3 to TRBJ1-3; tentatively, D is TRBD1 (5 bases). Germline V gene sequence: CDR1 SGHTA, CDR2 FQGTGA. Trimming pared 1 base from V and 0 bases from J, leaving 10 bases between. The CDR3 covers 16 residues. This CDR3 is CASSLKQATSGNTIYF. The CDR3 nucleotides are TGTGCCAGCAGCTTAAAACAGGCAACCTCTGGAAACACCATATATTTT.

For this clonotype: A much larger clone differs from this one at a single base, so this may be a read error. J is TRBJ2-7 and V is TRBV20-1; D might be TRBD1 (6 bases). CDR3 length equals 14 residues. Germline V CDR1 and CDR2: DFQATT, SNEGSKA (reference sequence). CDR3 amino acids: CSARRDNPNYEHYF. CDR3 nucleotides: TGCAGTGCTCGCCGGGACAACCCAAACTACGAGCATTACTTC.